This T cell receptor beta chain was captured by sequencing in a study of post-analysis software for immune sequencing data. Overall study findings and caveats: Comparison of patients with controls showed roughly five TRBV segments more frequent in patients, TRBV5-6, TRBV5-1 and TRBV20-1 among them.

Libraries were made from TCR beta cDNA, and they carried unique molecular identifiers. TCRdb reprocessed the PCR reads via MiXCR and lists one record per CDR3 protein. The sample has 450,000 to 650,000 distinct CDR3 sequences, 40% to 50% seen once. V dropped 5 bases and J dropped 7 bases, with 12 bases sitting between them. CDR3 length: 13 amino acids. Germline V gene sequence: CDR1 SEHNR, CDR2 FQNEAQ (reference sequence). On this clonotype itself: The antigen is undetermined.

Sequenced input: blood. This TCR was recovered from a girl aged 10-17 years with multiple sclerosis. The V gene is TRBV7-9, the J gene TRBJ2-1, with TRBD1 as a possible D gene (5 bases). The CDR3 sequence is CASSLPRVNEQFF. The CDR3 DNA reads TGTGCCAGCAGCCTTCCCAGGGTTAATGAGCAGTTCTTC. Filled out from reference TRBV7-9 and TRBJ2-1, the complete variable domain reads DTGVSQNPRHKITKRGQNVTFRCDPISEHNRLYWYRQTLGQGPEFLTYFQNEAQLEKSRLLSDRFSAERPKGSFSTLEIQRTEQGDSAMYLCASSLPRVNEQFFGPGTRLTVL.